A few counts support the clone carrying this T cell receptor (beta chain). The record originates from a study of blood T cells in healthy people across ages. With 8 bases removed from V and 5 bases from J, the gap between germline ends came to 13 bases. The CDR3 totals 13 residues. With a J-beta primer mix and a sample-barcoded 5' primer, a second PCR ran about 6 to 11 cycles. All samples yielded 2.5 million or more CDR3-containing paired-end reads. A single record per CDR3 protein comes from TCRdb applying MiXCR to the 5' RACE reads. There are about 900,000 distinct CDR3 sequences in the sample; under 80% occur only once, and 25% to 35% lies in the top ten.

Input material: blood. This receptor was identified in a young man in good health. The chain joins TRBV12-3 or TRBV12-4 to TRBJ2-1; possible D gene TRBD2, 6 bases. Here the CDR3 DNA reads TGTGCCAGCTTGCTTGGAGGGAACAATGAGCAGTTCTTC. This translates into CASLLGGNNEQFF.